This T cell receptor beta chain was found in a study of CD8 T cells in ankylosing spondylitis. Study conclusions and caveats: Earlier literature documents some of the motif variants in reactive arthritis synovial fluid and blood. In peripheral blood, disease-linked CD8+ clones occurred at relatively low frequencies. The study identified a TCR beta motif of several highly homologous variants that appeared characteristic of ankylosing spondylitis blood.

Trimming cost V 6 bases and J 6 bases, with 10 bases left between them. The CDR3 contains 12 residues. Comment on this clonotype: As yet, its antigen is unknown.

TCRdb reanalysed the 5' RACE reads using MiXCR and keeps one entry per CDR3 protein. The sample records 250,000 to 350,000 distinct CDR3 sequences, under 25% being singletons. The receptor comes from a female donor with ankylosing spondylitis or in good health (not recorded which). The rearrangement links TRBV23-1 to TRBJ2-3; D not resolved. TRBV23-1 is classed as an ORF, of uncertain function. Sequencing used blood, either unsorted or a sorted T cell fraction (not recorded which). The CDR3 loop is CASSLSRDTQYF. The CDR3 nucleotides are TGCGCCAGCAGCCTCAGCCGGGATACGCAGTATTTT.